These T cell receptor beta chains were read from a single sample in a study of T cells in Graves' hyperthyroidism and ophthalmopathy. TCRdb ran MiXCR on the multiplex PCR reads and lists one entry per CDR3 protein. The profile shows a few hundred thousand distinct CDR3 sequences, more than 13% of them singletons. The sequenced sample was blood. Receptor source: a woman aged 25-40 years with Graves' hyperthyroidism. The CDR3 runs from the conserved cysteine through the conserved F or W. Each record gives: V gene, D gene, clone size, CDR3 length, J gene, CDR3 DNA, CDR3 protein. A D gene is named only where the DNA matches it firmly. Part of the rows lack a size; the others show once, few, many or a class for expanded clones.

V gene: TRBV27
D gene: TRBD1
clone size: many
CDR3 length: 16
J gene: TRBJ1-5
CDR3 DNA: TGTGCCAGCAGTCTAACGCCGACAGGGAGCAATCAGCCCCAGCATTTT
CDR3 protein: CASSLTPTGSNQPQHF

V gene: TRBV29-1
D gene: TRBD1
clone size: .
CDR3 length: 15
J gene: TRBJ2-2
CDR3 DNA: TGCAGCGTCCCCGACAGGGCCTCTAACACCGGGGAGCTGTTTTTT
CDR3 protein: CSVPDRASNTGELFF

V gene: TRBV30
D gene: TRBD2
clone size: many
CDR3 length: 15
J gene: TRBJ2-1
CDR3 DNA: TGTGCCTGGAACGGGGGACTAGCATCTTTTCTTGAGCAGTTCTTC
CDR3 protein: CAWNGGLASFLEQFF

V gene: TRBV7-3
D gene: .
clone size: many
CDR3 length: 15
J gene: TRBJ1-1
CDR3 DNA: TGTGCCAGCAGCTTGTCTTGGGTCAAGAACACTGAAGCTTTCTTT
CDR3 protein: CASSLSWVKNTEAFF

V gene: TRBV13
D gene: .
clone size: .
CDR3 length: 14
J gene: TRBJ2-1
CDR3 DNA: TGTGCCAGCAGCGCTTGGACAACCTACAATGAGCAGTTCTTC
CDR3 protein: CASSAWTTYNEQFF

V gene: TRBV28
D gene: TRBD1
clone size: .
CDR3 length: 14
J gene: TRBJ1-2
CDR3 DNA: TGTGCCAGCAGTCAGGGGGCTAAGTCCTATGCCTACACCTTC
CDR3 protein: CASSQGAKSYAYTF

V gene: TRBV28
D gene: TRBD2
clone size: many
CDR3 length: 15
J gene: TRBJ2-5
CDR3 DNA: TGTGCCAGCAGTTTACCCCTAGCGGGAGTAGAGACCCAGTACTTC
CDR3 protein: CASSLPLAGVETQYF

V gene: TRBV5-1
D gene: TRBD1
clone size: many
CDR3 length: 15
J gene: TRBJ2-7
CDR3 DNA: TGCGCCAGCAGCCACGGGGACAGGATGGTCGACGAGCAGTACTTC
CDR3 protein: CASSHGDRMVDEQYF

V gene: TRBV28
D gene: .
clone size: .
CDR3 length: 11
J gene: TRBJ1-1
CDR3 DNA: TGTGCCAGCAGGGCTATGACTGAAGCTTTCTTT
CDR3 protein: CASRAMTEAFF

V gene: TRBV28
D gene: .
clone size: many
CDR3 length: 15
J gene: TRBJ2-5
CDR3 DNA: TGTGCCAGCAGTTCAAAGGGGGACCGTGGTGAGACCCAGTACTTC
CDR3 protein: CASSSKGDRGETQYF

V gene: TRBV20-1
D gene: .
clone size: few
CDR3 length: 17
J gene: TRBJ2-6
CDR3 DNA: TGCAGTGCTAGACCCCAGGTTTGGGGCTCTGGGGCCAACGTCCTGACTTTC
CDR3 protein: CSARPQVWGSGANVLTF

V gene: TRBV5-1
D gene: TRBD2
clone size: .
CDR3 length: 11
J gene: TRBJ2-5
CDR3 DNA: TGCGCCAGCGGCGGGGGAGAGACCCAGTACTTC
CDR3 protein: CASGGGETQYF

V gene: TRBV24-1
D gene: .
clone size: many
CDR3 length: 12
J gene: TRBJ1-1
CDR3 DNA: TGTGCCACCAGTGGGGAGAACACTGAAGCTTTCTTT
CDR3 protein: CATSGENTEAFF

V gene: TRBV28
D gene: .
clone size: .
CDR3 length: 13
J gene: TRBJ2-7
CDR3 DNA: TGTGCCAGCAATCAACGTAACATTAACGAGCAGTACTTC
CDR3 protein: CASNQRNINEQYF

V gene: TRBV28
D gene: TRBD1
clone size: many
CDR3 length: 14
J gene: TRBJ1-1
CDR3 DNA: TGTGCCAGCAGTTCTCAGGGGGCGCACACTGAAGCTTTCTTT
CDR3 protein: CASSSQGAHTEAFF

V gene: TRBV18
D gene: TRBD2
clone size: few
CDR3 length: 16
J gene: TRBJ2-1
CDR3 DNA: TGTGCCAGCTCACCCCGTAGCGGGAGCGTCTACAATGAGCAGTTCTTC
CDR3 protein: CASSPRSGSVYNEQFF

V gene: TRBV7-2
D gene: .
clone size: .
CDR3 length: 15
J gene: TRBJ1-6
CDR3 DNA: TGTGCCAGCAGCTTAGACGGGCTTGAAAATTCACCCCTCCACTTT
CDR3 protein: CASSLDGLENSPLHF

V gene: TRBV28
D gene: TRBD1
clone size: many
CDR3 length: 14
J gene: TRBJ1-1
CDR3 DNA: TGTGCCAGCAGGCCGACAGGGGGCGTCCCTGAAGCTTTCTTT
CDR3 protein: CASRPTGGVPEAFF

V gene: TRBV3-1
D gene: .
clone size: .
CDR3 length: 16
J gene: TRBJ1-2
CDR3 DNA: TGTGCCAGCAGCCAAAACTCCAGACAGGAGAGCCATGGCTACACCTTC
CDR3 protein: CASSQNSRQESHGYTF

V gene: TRBV6-1
D gene: TRBD2
clone size: .
CDR3 length: 15
J gene: TRBJ2-1
CDR3 DNA: TGTGCCAGCAGTGATTGGACTAGCGGGAATAATGAGCAGTTCTTC
CDR3 protein: CASSDWTSGNNEQFF

V gene: TRBV29-1
D gene: .
clone size: few
CDR3 length: 13
J gene: TRBJ1-1
CDR3 DNA: TGCAGCGTTGTCCCAGGGGCTGTTCTTGAAGCTTTCTTT
CDR3 protein: CSVVPGAVLEAFF

V gene: TRBV7-9
D gene: .
clone size: many
CDR3 length: 16
J gene: TRBJ2-1
CDR3 DNA: TGTGCCAGCAGCTTACGGCAGGGCTTCTCCTACAATGAGCAGTTCTTC
CDR3 protein: CASSLRQGFSYNEQFF

V gene: TRBV28
D gene: .
clone size: many
CDR3 length: 21
J gene: TRBJ2-5
CDR3 DNA: TGTGCCAGCCATAGCAGTTTCTCCTTTAAACAGGGAAGGGTTCGGCAAGAGACCCAGTACTTC
CDR3 protein: CASHSSFSFKQGRVRQETQYF

V gene: TRBV9
D gene: .
clone size: many
CDR3 length: 14
J gene: TRBJ1-1
CDR3 DNA: TGTGCCAGCAGCCCTCCCGGGGGGGACACTGAAGCTTTCTTT
CDR3 protein: CASSPPGGDTEAFF

V gene: TRBV28
D gene: TRBD1
clone size: many
CDR3 length: 15
J gene: TRBJ1-1
CDR3 DNA: TGTGCCAGCAGTACATCAGGACAGGGGAGCACTGAAGCTTTCTTT
CDR3 protein: CASSTSGQGSTEAFF

V gene: TRBV7-9
D gene: .
clone size: many
CDR3 length: 16
J gene: TRBJ2-7
CDR3 DNA: TGTGCCAGCAGCCCTATGGACCGGGGACTCCAGTTCGAGCAGTACTTC
CDR3 protein: CASSPMDRGLQFEQYF

V gene: TRBV12-3/TRBV12-4
D gene: TRBD1
clone size: many
CDR3 length: 13
J gene: TRBJ1-2
CDR3 DNA: TGTGCCAGCAGACACAGGGGGGACTATGGCTACACCTTC
CDR3 protein: CASRHRGDYGYTF

V gene: TRBV12-3/TRBV12-4
D gene: .
clone size: few
CDR3 length: 14
J gene: TRBJ2-2
CDR3 DNA: TGTGCCAGCAGTTTGGTTAAAAACACCGGGGAGCTGTTTTTT
CDR3 protein: CASSLVKNTGELFF

V gene: TRBV28
D gene: TRBD1
clone size: many
CDR3 length: 12
J gene: TRBJ2-5
CDR3 DNA: TGTGCCAGCAGTGGGGACAGGGGGACCCAGTACTTC
CDR3 protein: CASSGDRGTQYF

V gene: TRBV3-1
D gene: TRBD2
clone size: few
CDR3 length: 15
J gene: TRBJ2-2
CDR3 DNA: TGTGCCAGCAACACCGGGACTAGACTCACCGGGGAGCTGTTTTTT
CDR3 protein: CASNTGTRLTGELFF

V gene: TRBV7-2
D gene: .
clone size: few
CDR3 length: 12
J gene: TRBJ1-1
CDR3 DNA: TGTGCCGGCAGCTTAGACGGTACTGAAGCTTTCTTT
CDR3 protein: CAGSLDGTEAFF

V gene: TRBV5-1
D gene: .
clone size: .
CDR3 length: 16
J gene: TRBJ2-1
CDR3 DNA: TGCGCCAGCAGCTTGGCCAGTAGCGGAAGAAACAATGAGCAGTTCTTC
CDR3 protein: CASSLASSGRNNEQFF

V gene: TRBV6-2/TRBV6-3
D gene: TRBD1
clone size: .
CDR3 length: 13
J gene: TRBJ2-7
CDR3 DNA: TGTGCCAGCACATGGGACAGGGTGAACGAGCAGTACTTC
CDR3 protein: CASTWDRVNEQYF

V gene: TRBV15
D gene: .
clone size: few
CDR3 length: 16
J gene: TRBJ2-7
CDR3 DNA: TGTGCCACCAGCAGGCATACCGGGACCCCTGGGGGCGAGCAGTACTTC
CDR3 protein: CATSRHTGTPGGEQYF

V gene: TRBV9
D gene: .
clone size: many
CDR3 length: 15
J gene: TRBJ2-5
CDR3 DNA: TGTGCCAGCAGCGAACCCCGAGGGGGAAAAGAGACCCAGTACTTC
CDR3 protein: CASSEPRGGKETQYF

V gene: TRBV20-1
D gene: .
clone size: .
CDR3 length: 13
J gene: TRBJ2-5
CDR3 DNA: TGCAGTGCTACCCCGGACTCAGAAGAGACCCAGTACTTC
CDR3 protein: CSATPDSEETQYF

V gene: TRBV7-3
D gene: .
clone size: few
CDR3 length: 13
J gene: TRBJ1-5
CDR3 DNA: TGTGCCAGCAGCTTAAAGGGTGAGCAGCCCCAGCATTTT
CDR3 protein: CASSLKGEQPQHF

V gene: TRBV30
D gene: TRBD1
clone size: .
CDR3 length: 15
J gene: TRBJ2-7
CDR3 DNA: TGTGCCTGGAGTGTTCTAGGGACAGGTCGGTACGAGCAGTACTTC
CDR3 protein: CAWSVLGTGRYEQYF

V gene: TRBV6-2/TRBV6-3
D gene: .
clone size: .
CDR3 length: 14
J gene: TRBJ2-2
CDR3 DNA: TGTGCCAGCAGTTACCCGACAGTGAACGGGGAGCTGTTTTTT
CDR3 protein: CASSYPTVNGELFF

V gene: TRBV11-2
D gene: .
clone size: few
CDR3 length: 17
J gene: TRBJ1-1
CDR3 DNA: TGTGCCAGCAGCTTAGGTTTTGGGGGGGGAAAGGACACTGAAGCTTTCTTT
CDR3 protein: CASSLGFGGGKDTEAFF

V gene: TRBV29-1
D gene: .
clone size: few
CDR3 length: 13
J gene: TRBJ2-1
CDR3 DNA: TGCAGCGTTGACAGGGCAGACTACAATGAGCAGTTCTTC
CDR3 protein: CSVDRADYNEQFF

V gene: TRBV7-2
D gene: .
clone size: many
CDR3 length: 14
J gene: TRBJ1-1
CDR3 DNA: TGTGCCAGCAGCTTAGCTGGGAGGGTCACTGAAGCTTTCTTT
CDR3 protein: CASSLAGRVTEAFF

V gene: TRBV24-1
D gene: TRBD2
clone size: many
CDR3 length: 16
J gene: TRBJ2-3
CDR3 DNA: TGTGCCACCAGTGGGCTAGCGGGATTTGGGACAGATACGCAGTATTTT
CDR3 protein: CATSGLAGFGTDTQYF

V gene: TRBV2
D gene: .
clone size: many
CDR3 length: 14
J gene: TRBJ1-1
CDR3 DNA: TGTGCCAGCAGTGAGCCCGAAAAGAGGGGTGAAGCTTTCTTT
CDR3 protein: CASSEPEKRGEAFF

V gene: TRBV3-1
D gene: .
clone size: many
CDR3 length: 13
J gene: TRBJ1-2
CDR3 DNA: TGTGCCAGCAGCCACCCCGCTAACTATGGCTACACCTTC
CDR3 protein: CASSHPANYGYTF

V gene: TRBV6-1
D gene: .
clone size: few
CDR3 length: 13
J gene: TRBJ1-1
CDR3 DNA: TGTGCCAGCAACACAGACAGTCCTCCTGAAGCTTTCTTT
CDR3 protein: CASNTDSPPEAFF

V gene: TRBV5-1
D gene: TRBD1
clone size: few
CDR3 length: 13
J gene: TRBJ1-2
CDR3 DNA: TGCGCCAGCAGCCTCCCGGACAGGGTTGGCTACACCTTC
CDR3 protein: CASSLPDRVGYTF

V gene: TRBV7-6
D gene: .
clone size: many
CDR3 length: 13
J gene: TRBJ1-2
CDR3 DNA: TGTGCCAGCAGCCGACAGGCAGGCGATGGCTACACCTTC
CDR3 protein: CASSRQAGDGYTF

V gene: TRBV14
D gene: TRBD2
clone size: .
CDR3 length: 15
J gene: TRBJ2-5
CDR3 DNA: TGTGCCAGCAGCCATCCTCGACTAGCGGGAGAGACCCAGTACTTC
CDR3 protein: CASSHPRLAGETQYF

V gene: TRBV28
D gene: TRBD1
clone size: many
CDR3 length: 14
J gene: TRBJ1-2
CDR3 DNA: TGTGCCAGCAGACCGGACAGGCGCGCCTATGGCTACACCTTC
CDR3 protein: CASRPDRRAYGYTF

V gene: TRBV6-1
D gene: .
clone size: many
CDR3 length: 15
J gene: TRBJ2-7
CDR3 DNA: TGTGCCAGCACTGGCTCAGGGTTAGGGGATTCCGAGCAGTACTTC
CDR3 protein: CASTGSGLGDSEQYF

V gene: TRBV20-1
D gene: .
clone size: .
CDR3 length: 11
J gene: TRBJ2-3
CDR3 DNA: TGCAGTGCTAGAGGGCAAGATACGCAGTATTTT
CDR3 protein: CSARGQDTQYF

V gene: TRBV7-8
D gene: .
clone size: many
CDR3 length: 10
J gene: TRBJ2-5
CDR3 DNA: TGTGCCAGCAGCGCAGAGACCCAGTACTTC
CDR3 protein: CASSAETQYF

V gene: TRBV12-3/TRBV12-4
D gene: TRBD2
clone size: few
CDR3 length: 15
J gene: TRBJ2-1
CDR3 DNA: TGTGCCAGCACTCTCGGGACTAGCGGCGGGAATGAGCAGTTCTTC
CDR3 protein: CASTLGTSGGNEQFF

V gene: TRBV30
D gene: .
clone size: .
CDR3 length: 13
J gene: TRBJ2-7
CDR3 DNA: TGTGCCTGGAGCCTAAGGGGACTCTACGAGCAGTACTTC
CDR3 protein: CAWSLRGLYEQYF